Listed here is a single T cell receptor (beta chain). Its matching antigen is unknown. These data belong to a study of a mutant IDH1 vaccine in newly diagnosed glioma. Study context: Patients under treatment included about 60% males and about 40% females and had a mean age of 40.4 years. Earlier treatment was radiotherapy, temozolomide, or both, with most getting both.

With 2 bases removed from V and 3 bases from J, the gap between germline ends came to 3 bases. The CDR3 is made up of 12 amino acids. Germline-derived CDR1 and CDR2 are MGHRA and YSYEKL. Study observations and caveats: Top peripheral T cell clonotype shifts appeared unrelated to pseudoprogression.

Sequencing was performed with immunoSEQ multiplex PCR; in TCRdb, only in-frame clones are kept and a portion is missing. Of roughly 99,000 clones detected, roughly 89% appear once; the ten largest clones hold roughly 0.61%. Time point in this sample: baseline, week 1 (first vaccination visit). Treatment specified: pre-vaccination baseline after standard-of-care therapy. New astrocytomas of WHO grade 3 or 4 that were IDH1-mutant and ATRX-lost were found in the donors. This TCR derives from a woman between 45 and 65 years old with glioma. V is TRBV4-1 and J is TRBJ2-3; D remains ambiguous. The sample in question was PBMCs, obtained from a glioma patient treated with radiotherapy, temozolomide or both. In DNA form, the CDR3 reads TGCGCCAGCAGCCAAAGAACAGATACGCAGTATTTT. This sequence encodes CASSQRTDTQYF.